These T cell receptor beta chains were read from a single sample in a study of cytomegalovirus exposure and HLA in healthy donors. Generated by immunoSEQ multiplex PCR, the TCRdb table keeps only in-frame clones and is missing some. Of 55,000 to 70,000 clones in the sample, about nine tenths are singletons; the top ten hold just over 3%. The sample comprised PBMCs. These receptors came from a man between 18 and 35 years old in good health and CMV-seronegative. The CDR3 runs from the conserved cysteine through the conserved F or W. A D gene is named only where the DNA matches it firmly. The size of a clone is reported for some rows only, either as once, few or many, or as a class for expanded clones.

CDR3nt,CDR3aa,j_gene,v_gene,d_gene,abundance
TGCGCCAGCAGCCAATCCCCCACAGGGAGCACAGATACGCAGTATTTT,CASSQSPTGSTDTQYF,TRBJ2-3,TRBV4-3,-,-
TGTGCCAGCCGCTATCCGGGACAGGGATATAATGAGCAGTTCTTC,CASRYPGQGYNEQFF,TRBJ2-1,TRBV6-6,TRBD1,-
TGTGCCAGCAGTCCGAGTCCCCCTACTAGCGGGAGATTCTCCTTC,CASSPSPPTSGRFSF,TRBJ2-7,TRBV9,TRBD2,-
TGTGCCAGCAGCCGAGGAACAGGGGAAGGGTACGAGCAGTACTTC,CASSRGTGEGYEQYF,TRBJ2-7,TRBV7-3,TRBD1,medium-sized
TGCGCCAGCAGCCACGTTCCGGGACTAGCGGACAATGAGCAGTTCTTC,CASSHVPGLADNEQFF,TRBJ2-1,TRBV4-1,TRBD2,-
TGTGCCAGCAAGCACTTTTGGGGAGAGGAAAAACTGTTTTTT,CASKHFWGEEKLFF,TRBJ1-4,TRBV28,-,-
TGTGCCAGCAGGACAGGGACGGCTCATAGCAATCAGCCCCAGCATTTT,CASRTGTAHSNQPQHF,TRBJ1-5,TRBV6-6,TRBD1,-
TGTGCCAGCTCACCAGGCTCAAGGGGGTATCAGCCCCAGCATTTT,CASSPGSRGYQPQHF,TRBJ1-5,TRBV18,-,-
TGTGCCAGCAGTGCCCGTGAAGCTTTCTTT,CASSAREAFF,TRBJ1-1,TRBV2,-,few
TGTGCCAGCAGCTTGTCAGGGAACCTAGACTCCTACAATGAGCAGTTCTTC,CASSLSGNLDSYNEQFF,TRBJ2-1,TRBV5-4,-,-
TGCGCCAGCAGCCAAGAGGGTCTAAAACAGGGGAGTACAGATACGCAGTATTTT,CASSQEGLKQGSTDTQYF,TRBJ2-3,TRBV4-1,TRBD1,-
TGTGCCAGCACCAAGACAGGGGGCGCCGGAAACACCATATATTTT,CASTKTGGAGNTIYF,TRBJ1-3,TRBV28,TRBD1,-
TGTGCCAGCAGCCAAGCTCCGGCAGGAATGAACACTGAAGCTTTCTTT,CASSQAPAGMNTEAFF,TRBJ1-1,TRBV4-2,-,-
TGTGCCAGCAGCCCCTCGGACGGGATCTTCTACGAGCAGTACTTC,CASSPSDGIFYEQYF,TRBJ2-7,TRBV7-9,-,-
TGTGCCTCCAGCGGCTCTGGGGCCAACGTCCTGACTTTC,CASSGSGANVLTF,TRBJ2-6,TRBV30,-,-
TGTGCCAGCAGCTTCGGGAGCACAGATACGCAGTATTTT,CASSFGSTDTQYF,TRBJ2-3,TRBV7-9,-,-
TGTGCCTGGAGTCATGGGGGCGGCCCGGATACGCAGTATTTT,CAWSHGGGPDTQYF,TRBJ2-3,TRBV30,-,-
TGTGCCAGCAGCTCCGTGGAGGGACCGCCTCATGAAGCTTTCTTT,CASSSVEGPPHEAFF,TRBJ1-1,TRBV7-9,-,-